These 29 T cell receptor beta chains originate from one sample sequenced in a study of CD8 T cells in ankylosing spondylitis. TCRdb re-called the 5' RACE reads through MiXCR, storing one row per CDR3 protein. The repertoire holds approximately 260,000 distinct CDR3 sequences, with more than 15% as singletons. Sequences were obtained from blood, either unsorted or a sorted T cell fraction (not recorded which). The receptors were gathered from a male donor with ankylosing spondylitis or in good health (not recorded which).

This clonotype was found a few times. The V gene is TRBV29-1, the J gene TRBJ1-1; D gene uncertain. V was trimmed by 4 bases and J by 2 bases, leaving 14 bases between them. CDR1 is SQVTM, CDR2 ANQGSEA, per germline. The CDR3 spans 14 residues. Written as DNA, the CDR3 is TGCAGCGTTGGAGGTAGCAGGATAAACACTGAAGCTTTCTTT. It yields the protein CSVGGSRINTEAFF.

This clonotype has only a few counts. This chain uses TRBV20-1 with TRBJ2-5; D is possibly TRBD2 (6 bases). CDR3 length equals 14 residues. V lost 4 bases and J 7 bases, leaving 19 bases between the germline ends. Germline CDR1 DFQATT, CDR2 SNEGSKA (reference sequence). CDR3 sequence (DNA): TGCAGTGCTACGGAGCGGGCCGACGGGGGGACCCAGTACTTC. Translating gives CSATERADGGTQYF.

The DNA for the CDR3 is TGTGCCAGCAAGACAGCCAGCACAGATACGCAGTATTTT. It codes for CASKTASTDTQYF. The V gene is TRBV14, the J gene TRBJ2-3, with a weak D call TRBD1 (5 bases). This CDR3 contains 13 residues. Germline V gene data show CDR1 as SGHDN and CDR2 as FVKESK. V was pared by 7 bases and J by 0 bases, with 8 bases between.

This clonotype was found many times. The V gene is TRBV21-1, the J gene TRBJ1-5. TRBV21-1 corresponds to a pseudogene. The CDR3 has 13 amino acids. CDR3 DNA: TGTGCCAGCAGCAAATTTTGGAATCAGCCCCAGCATTTT. Translated: CASSKFWNQPQHF.

This clonotype was seen more than once but under ten times. The V gene is TRBV12-3 or TRBV12-4, the J gene TRBJ2-5, with D perhaps matching TRBD2 (6 bases). There are 15 residues in the CDR3. Trimming pared 1 base from V and 7 bases from J, leaving 16 bases between. The CDR3 DNA is TGTGCCAGCAGTTTAGGGGCGGGGATCGCCGCGACCCAGTACTTC. Translated: CASSLGAGIAATQYF.

The chain employs TRBV11-2 and TRBJ2-3, with no clear D. Germline CDR1 SGHAT, CDR2 FQNNGV. The CDR3 is 13 residues long. V was cut by 0 bases and J by 2 bases, with 3 bases left in between. Written as DNA, the CDR3 is TGTGCCAGCAGCTTAGACGTCACAGATACGCAGTATTTT. Translation: CASSLDVTDTQYF.

The chain employs TRBV29-1 and TRBJ2-7; D not certain. Germline V gives CDR1 SQVTM, CDR2 ANQGSEA. This CDR3 contains 11 residues. The germline V and J ends were trimmed by 3 bases and 2 bases, with 5 bases remaining between them. CDR3 DNA: TGCAGCGTTGACAGCACCTACGAGCAGTACTTC. As protein: CSVDSTYEQYF.

This clonotype has only a few counts. The chain uses TRBV20-1 and TRBJ2-5; D perhaps matches TRBD2 (6 bases). Germline V lookup: CDR1 DFQATT, CDR2 SNEGSKA (reference sequence). Trimming shortened V by 6 bases and J by 5 bases, and 25 bases separated the two germline ends. The CDR3 runs to 16 residues. The CDR3 loop is CSAYDLGRGGVETQYF. CDR3 bases: TGCAGTGCATACGACCTTGGAAGGGGAGGTGTTGAGACCCAGTACTTC.

The rearrangement joins TRBV7-3 to TRBJ2-2; D is ambiguous. Germline V lookup: CDR1 SGHTA, CDR2 FQGTGA. V lost 4 bases and J lost 4, with 10 bases in between. The CDR3 runs to 14 residues. The CDR3 spells CASSSPPGTGELFF. The CDR3, as DNA: TGTGCCAGCAGCTCCCCCCCCGGCACCGGGGAGCTGTTTTTT.

This clonotype was observed a handful of times. J is TRBJ1-2 and V is TRBV7-8, with 9 bases lining up with TRBD1. Unmatched junction bases numbered 12, after V lost 3 bases and J lost 7 bases. The length of the CDR3 is 16 residues. Germline-derived CDR1 and CDR2 are SGHVS and FQNEAQ. The DNA of the CDR3 is TGTGCCAGCAGCTTTATTCGGGACAGGGAAGTGAGTGGCTACACCTTC. This encodes CASSFIRDREVSGYTF.

The chain has TRBV9 and TRBJ2-5; D call uncertain. The V end lost 3 bases, the J end lost 5 bases, and 14 bases lay between the germline ends. Germline CDR1 is SGDLS and CDR2 is YYNGEE. CDR3 length: 14 amino acids. This CDR3 reads CASSEEQAPETQYF. The CDR3 nucleotides read TGTGCCAGCAGCGAAGAGCAGGCACCGGAGACCCAGTACTTC.

The chain combines TRBV27 with TRBJ2-3, with D tentatively TRBD2 (6 bases). Trimming removed 9 bases at V and 6 bases at J, with 19 bases between. The CDR3 consists of 14 residues. CDR1 and CDR2 from the germline V gene are MNHEY and SMNVEV (reference sequence). DNA for the CDR3: TGTGCCAGTTATAGCGGCTTCTCGGCCGATACGCAGTATTTT. Its translation is CASYSGFSADTQYF.

This chain uses TRBV29-1 with TRBJ2-1; 10 bases align to TRBD2. The junction had 4 bases not matched to a gene; V was cut back by 3 bases and J by 5 bases. CDR1 SQVTM and CDR2 ANQGSEA come from the germline V gene. This CDR3 has 14 amino acids. In DNA form, the CDR3 reads TGCAGCGTTGAGGGACTAGCGTTCAACAATGAGCAGTTCTTC. Its protein product is CSVEGLAFNNEQFF.

The V and J genes are TRBV12-3 or TRBV12-4 and TRBJ2-7; TRBD1 aligns across 9 bases. The trim removed 6 bases at V and 8 bases at J, leaving 11 bases unmatched. CDR3 size: 14 residues. CDR3 protein: CASSPTGTGHKQYF. CDR3 nucleotide sequence: TGTGCCAGCAGCCCGACCGGGACAGGGCACAAGCAGTACTTC.

The chain joins TRBV4-3 to TRBJ2-7, with 8 bases matching TRBD2. In germline, CDR1 is LGHNA, CDR2 YSLEER. This CDR3 has 18 amino acids. Losses at the gene ends were 1 base for V and 6 bases for J; bases not matched to a gene: 17. The CDR3 region is CASSQGQRETPYAAEQYF. The CDR3 DNA reads TGCGCCAGCAGCCAAGGCCAGCGGGAGACCCCATACGCAGCCGAGCAGTACTTC.

This clonotype was seen a handful of times. This sequence joins TRBV4-1 and TRBJ2-3; 7 bases map to TRBD1. The V and J ends lost 4 bases and 5 bases, in that order; junction bases with no gene match: 15. The CDR3 spans 17 residues. Germline values: CDR1 MGHRA, CDR2 YSYEKL. CDR3 sequence: CASSPRGRRPGGDTQYF. Here the CDR3 DNA reads TGCGCCAGCAGCCCCAGGGGACGCAGGCCAGGGGGAGATACGCAGTATTTT.

This clonotype came up many times. The chain has TRBV5-6 and TRBJ2-7; either TRBD1 or TRBD2 may fit D (5 bases each). From germline, CDR1 is SGHDT and CDR2 YYEEEE. The CDR3 is 15 residues long. Trimming took off 0 bases at V and 4 bases at J, with 14 bases between the two ends. For the CDR3, the DNA is TGTGCCAGCAGCTTGGAAGGGACGGCCTTATACGAGCAGTACTTC. Protein: CASSLEGTALYEQYF.

This clonotype was picked up a small number of times. The chain joins TRBV12-3 or TRBV12-4 to TRBJ2-1; 13 positions agree with TRBD2. The CDR3 runs to 15 residues. The ends lost 5 bases at V and 6 bases at J; junction bases unmatched: 4. The CDR3 protein is CASSGRTSGSNEQFF. In DNA, the CDR3 is TGTGCCAGCAGTGGTCGGACTAGCGGGAGCAATGAGCAGTTCTTC.

The chain couples TRBV29-1 to TRBJ1-3; D is ambiguous. Trimming stripped 3 bases from V and 5 bases from J, with 5 bases between. The CDR3 length is 11 residues. Germline CDR1 is SQVTM and CDR2 is ANQGSEA. The DNA of the CDR3 is TGCAGCGTTGATTGGCGAAACACCATATATTTT. The encoded protein is CSVDWRNTIYF.

V usage is TRBV7-9 and J usage is TRBJ2-2; TRBD2 aligns across 7 bases. V trimming: 3 bases; J trimming: 2 bases; junction bases outside the gene matches: 3. The CDR3 contains 15 residues. From germline, CDR1 is SEHNR and CDR2 FQNEAQ (reference sequence). The CDR3 DNA sequence: TGTGCCAGCAGCTTGAGCGGGGATAACACCGGGGAGCTGTTTTTT. Its protein product is CASSLSGDNTGELFF.

The chain combines TRBV6-2 or TRBV6-3 with TRBJ2-7, with D unclear. CDR3 length equals 12 residues. V lost 5 bases and J lost 6, with 11 bases in between. CDR1 MNHEY and CDR2 SVGEGT come from the germline V gene. The CDR3, as DNA: TGTGCCAGCAGTGAGTATCTCTCCGAGCAGTACTTC. Its protein product is CASSEYLSEQYF.

The chain links TRBV27 to TRBJ2-1, with 13 nucleotides matching TRBD2. CDR1 and CDR2 (germline): MNHEY, SMNVEV (reference sequence). The CDR3 is made up of 15 amino acids. The V segment lost 2 bases and the J segment 7 bases; nucleotides outside the gene matches: 2. CDR3 coding DNA: TGTGCCAGCAGTTTAGGGACTAGCGGGAAAAATGAGCAGTTCTTC. Its translation: CASSLGTSGKNEQFF.

This clonotype was seen a few times. The chain is built from TRBV28 and TRBJ2-5; 10 bases are shared with TRBD2. There are 16 residues in the CDR3. Germline CDR1 reads MDHEN; CDR2 reads SYDVKM. Germline trimming cut 5 bases from V and 5 bases from J; bases unmatched to any gene: 11. The CDR3 sequence is CASSSKASGSWETQYF. CDR3 DNA: TGTGCCAGCAGTAGTAAGGCTAGCGGGAGTTGGGAGACCCAGTACTTC.

This clonotype was seen only a few times. This chain connects TRBV19 to TRBJ2-7, with 9 bases lining up with TRBD2. The CDR3 has 14 amino acids. Germline V gives CDR1 LNHDA, CDR2 SQIVND (reference sequence). With V trimmed by 5 bases and J by 3 bases, 5 bases remained unmatched. For the CDR3, the DNA is TGTGCCAGTAGTCCCCTAGCGGGATTCTACGAGCAGTACTTC. It specifies CASSPLAGFYEQYF.

This clonotype was counted at least ten times. V and J are TRBV10-3 and TRBJ2-2; TRBD2 matches 13 bases. The CDR3 runs to 20 residues. Germline V gene lookup returns CDR1 ENHRY and CDR2 SYGVKD. V lost 3 bases and J lost 5; bases outside the gene matches: 15. CDR3: CAISDFPGTSGTSGTGELFF. The CDR3 coding sequence is TGTGCCATCAGTGATTTCCCCGGGACTAGCGGGACATCGGGAACCGGGGAGCTGTTTTTT.

The CDR3 is CSVQLAGNEQYF. The CDR3, as DNA: TGCAGCGTTCAGTTAGCAGGGAACGAGCAGTACTTC. The chain carries TRBV29-1 and TRBJ2-7, with D perhaps TRBD1 (5 bases). This CDR3 spans 12 amino acids. Deletions cut 5 bases from V and 5 bases from J, with 13 bases between. The germline gives CDR1 SQVTM, CDR2 ANQGSEA.

This clonotype was seen a few times. The chain carries TRBV20-1 and TRBJ2-1; no clear D. The CDR3 sequence is 15 residues long. The germline gives CDR1 DFQATT, CDR2 SNEGSKA (reference sequence). Trimming took 3 bases from V and 0 from J, leaving 12 bases between them. The CDR3 DNA reads TGCAGTGCTAGTTTGGGTGCGGACTCCTACAATGAGCAGTTCTTC. It yields the protein CSASLGADSYNEQFF.

The gene calls are TRBV12-3 or TRBV12-4 and TRBJ2-5; D perhaps matches TRBD1 (6 bases). The CDR3 spans 14 residues. V was pared by 7 bases and J by 3 bases, with 15 bases between. Here the CDR3 reads CASTFSGVEETQYF. CDR3 nucleotide sequence: TGTGCCAGCACCTTTTCAGGGGTTGAAGAGACCCAGTACTTC.

DNA for the CDR3: TGCAGCGTTGTATCCGGGGGCTACACCTTC. Its translation is CSVVSGGYTF. V is TRBV29-1 and J is TRBJ1-2; D is uncertain. The CDR3 consists of 10 residues. The V end lost 4 bases, the J end lost 8 bases, and 8 bases lay between the germline ends. The germline gives CDR1 SQVTM, CDR2 ANQGSEA.